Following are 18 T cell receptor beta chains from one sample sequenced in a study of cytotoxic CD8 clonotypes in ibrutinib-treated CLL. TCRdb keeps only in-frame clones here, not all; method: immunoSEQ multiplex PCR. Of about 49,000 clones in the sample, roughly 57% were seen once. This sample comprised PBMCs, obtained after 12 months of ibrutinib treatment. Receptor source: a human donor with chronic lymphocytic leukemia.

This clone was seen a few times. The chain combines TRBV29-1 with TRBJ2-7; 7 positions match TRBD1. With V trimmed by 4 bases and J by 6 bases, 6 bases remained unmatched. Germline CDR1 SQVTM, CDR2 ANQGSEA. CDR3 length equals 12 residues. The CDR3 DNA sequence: TGCAGCGTTGGCCCAGGGGGACCCGAGCAGTACTTC. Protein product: CSVGPGGPEQYF.

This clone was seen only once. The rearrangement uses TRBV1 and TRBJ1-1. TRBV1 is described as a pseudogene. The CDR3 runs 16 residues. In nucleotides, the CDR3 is TGCACCAGCAGCCAAGATCGTATGGAGCGTAACACTGAAGCTTTCTTT. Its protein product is CTSSQDRMERNTEAFF.

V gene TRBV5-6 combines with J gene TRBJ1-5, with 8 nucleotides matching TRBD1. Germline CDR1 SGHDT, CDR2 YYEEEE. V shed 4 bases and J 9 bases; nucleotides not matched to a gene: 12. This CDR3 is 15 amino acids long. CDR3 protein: CASSPGQGARLPQHF. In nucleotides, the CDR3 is TGTGCCAGCAGCCCCGGCCAGGGGGCCCGATTGCCCCAGCATTTT.

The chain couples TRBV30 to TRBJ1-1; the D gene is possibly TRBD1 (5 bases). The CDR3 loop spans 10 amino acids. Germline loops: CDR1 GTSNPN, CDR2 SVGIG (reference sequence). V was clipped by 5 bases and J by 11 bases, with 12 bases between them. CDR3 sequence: CAWGRRGAFF. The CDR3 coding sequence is TGTGCCTGGGGACGCCGGGGGGCTTTCTTT.

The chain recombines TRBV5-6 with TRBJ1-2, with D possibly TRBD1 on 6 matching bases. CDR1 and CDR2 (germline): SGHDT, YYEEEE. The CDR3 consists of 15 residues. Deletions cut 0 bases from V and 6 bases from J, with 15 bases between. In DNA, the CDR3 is TGTGCCAGCAGCTTGGACCGCGGGTGGGACAATGGCTACACCTTC. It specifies CASSLDRGWDNGYTF.

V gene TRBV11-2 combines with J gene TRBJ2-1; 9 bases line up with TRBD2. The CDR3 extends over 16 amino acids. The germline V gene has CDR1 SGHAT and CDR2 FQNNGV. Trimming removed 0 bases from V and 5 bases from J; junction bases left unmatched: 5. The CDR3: CASSLDWRLADNEQFF. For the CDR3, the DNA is TGTGCCAGCAGCTTAGATTGGAGACTAGCGGACAATGAGCAGTTCTTC.

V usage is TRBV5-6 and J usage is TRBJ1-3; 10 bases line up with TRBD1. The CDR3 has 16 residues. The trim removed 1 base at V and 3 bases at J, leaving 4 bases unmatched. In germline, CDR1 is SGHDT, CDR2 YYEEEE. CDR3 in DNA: TGTGCCAGCAGCTTGATTCGGACAGGGGGTGGAAACACCATATATTTT. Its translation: CASSLIRTGGGNTIYF.

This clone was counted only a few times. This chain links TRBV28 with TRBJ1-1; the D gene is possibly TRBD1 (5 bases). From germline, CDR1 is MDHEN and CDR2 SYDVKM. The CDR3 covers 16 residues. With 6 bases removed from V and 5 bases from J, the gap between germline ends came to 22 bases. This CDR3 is CASSSAGIFGSTEAFF. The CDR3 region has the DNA TGTGCCAGCAGCTCGGCAGGGATTTTTGGGTCTACTGAAGCTTTCTTT. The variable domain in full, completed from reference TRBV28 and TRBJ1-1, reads DVKVTQSSRYLVKRTGEKVFLECVQDMDHENMFWYRQDPGLGLRLIYFSYDVKMKEKGDIPEGYSVSREKKERFSLILESASTNQTSMYLCASSSAGIFGSTEAFFGQGTRLTVV.

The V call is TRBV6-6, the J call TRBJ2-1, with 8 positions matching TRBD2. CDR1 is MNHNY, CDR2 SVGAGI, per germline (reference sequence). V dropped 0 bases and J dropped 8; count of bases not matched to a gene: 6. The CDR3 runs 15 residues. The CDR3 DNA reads TGTGCCAGCAGTTACTCCGGGGGGGCTAGGGATGAGCAGTTCTTC. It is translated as CASSYSGGARDEQFF.

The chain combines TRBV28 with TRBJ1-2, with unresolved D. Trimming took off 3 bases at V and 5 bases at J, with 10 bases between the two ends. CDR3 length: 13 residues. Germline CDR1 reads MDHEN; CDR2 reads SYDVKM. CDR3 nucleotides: TGTGCCAGCAGTTTCGGGCAGAATTATGGCTACACCTTC. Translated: CASSFGQNYGYTF.

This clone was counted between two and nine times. CDR3 bases: TGTGCCAGCAGCTCCGGACAGGGGAGCACTGAAGCTTTCTTT. It specifies CASSSGQGSTEAFF. V gene TRBV7-3 combines with J gene TRBJ1-1; 9 nucleotides match TRBD1. Unmatched junction bases numbered 4, after V lost 4 bases and J lost 4 bases. Germline loops: CDR1 SGHTA, CDR2 FQGTGA. The CDR3 totals 14 residues.

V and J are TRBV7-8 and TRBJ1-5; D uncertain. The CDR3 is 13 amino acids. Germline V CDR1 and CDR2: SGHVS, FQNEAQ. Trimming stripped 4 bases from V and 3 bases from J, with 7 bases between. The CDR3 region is CASSSMSNQPQHF. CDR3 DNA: TGTGCCAGCAGCTCGATGTCCAATCAGCCCCAGCATTTT.

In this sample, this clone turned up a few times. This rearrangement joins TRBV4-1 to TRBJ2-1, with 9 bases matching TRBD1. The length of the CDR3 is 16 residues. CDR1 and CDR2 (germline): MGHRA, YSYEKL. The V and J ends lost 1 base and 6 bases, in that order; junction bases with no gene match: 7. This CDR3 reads CASSQAPGQGVNEQFF. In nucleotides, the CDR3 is TGCGCCAGCAGCCAAGCCCCGGGACAGGGTGTCAATGAGCAGTTCTTC.

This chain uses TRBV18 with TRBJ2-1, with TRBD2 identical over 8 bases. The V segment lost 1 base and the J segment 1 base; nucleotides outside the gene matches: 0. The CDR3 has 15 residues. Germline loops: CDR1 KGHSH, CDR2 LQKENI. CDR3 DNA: TGTGCCAGCTCACCACTAGCGGGGTCCTACAATGAGCAGTTCTTC. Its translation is CASSPLAGSYNEQFF.

The CDR3, as DNA: TGTGCCAGCAGCTTGACAGGGGCCTCCTCTGGAAACACCATATATTTT. It codes for CASSLTGASSGNTIYF. The J gene is TRBJ1-3, the V gene TRBV5-6, with 7 bases identical to TRBD1. Trimming removed 1 base from V and 0 bases from J; junction bases left unmatched: 4. This CDR3 is built from 16 residues. Germline CDR1 reads SGHDT; CDR2 reads YYEEEE.

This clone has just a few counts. The CDR3 spells CASSQLEGTGETQYF. In DNA, the CDR3 is TGTGCCAGCAGCCAATTGGAGGGGACGGGCGAGACCCAGTACTTC. V is TRBV14 and J is TRBJ2-5; the D gene is possibly TRBD2 (6 bases). The CDR3 is 15 amino acids. Germline V CDR1 and CDR2: SGHDN, FVKESK. V was cut by 2 bases and J by 5 bases, with 15 bases left in between.

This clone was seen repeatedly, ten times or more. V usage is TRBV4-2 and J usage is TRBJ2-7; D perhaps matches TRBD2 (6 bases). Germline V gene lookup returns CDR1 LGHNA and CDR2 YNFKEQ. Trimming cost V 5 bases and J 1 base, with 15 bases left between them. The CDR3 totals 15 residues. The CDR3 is CASSVDSGDSYEQYF. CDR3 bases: TGTGCCAGCAGCGTCGATAGCGGAGATTCCTACGAGCAGTACTTC.

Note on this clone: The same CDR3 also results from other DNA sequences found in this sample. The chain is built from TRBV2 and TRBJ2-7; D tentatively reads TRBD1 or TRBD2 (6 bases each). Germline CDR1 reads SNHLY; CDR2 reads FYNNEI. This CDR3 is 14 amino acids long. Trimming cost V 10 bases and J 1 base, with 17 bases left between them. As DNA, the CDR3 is TGTGCCACCGGGGGAGGAGGGGGTTCCTACGAGCAGTACTTC. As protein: CATGGGGGSYEQYF.